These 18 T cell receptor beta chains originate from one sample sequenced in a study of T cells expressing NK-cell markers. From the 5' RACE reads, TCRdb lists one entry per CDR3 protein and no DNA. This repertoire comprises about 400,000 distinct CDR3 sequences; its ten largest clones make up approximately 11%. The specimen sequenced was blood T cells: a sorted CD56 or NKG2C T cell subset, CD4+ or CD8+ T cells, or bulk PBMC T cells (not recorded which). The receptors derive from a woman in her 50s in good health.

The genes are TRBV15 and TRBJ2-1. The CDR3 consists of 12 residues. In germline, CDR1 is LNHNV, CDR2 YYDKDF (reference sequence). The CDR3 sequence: CATSERYNEQFF.

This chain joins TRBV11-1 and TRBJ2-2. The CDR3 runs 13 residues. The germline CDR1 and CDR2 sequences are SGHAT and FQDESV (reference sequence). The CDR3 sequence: CASRLKNTGELFF.

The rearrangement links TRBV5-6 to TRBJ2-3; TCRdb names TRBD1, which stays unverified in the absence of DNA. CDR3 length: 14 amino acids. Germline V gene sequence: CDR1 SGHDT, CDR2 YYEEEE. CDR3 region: CASSLGRDRDTQYF.

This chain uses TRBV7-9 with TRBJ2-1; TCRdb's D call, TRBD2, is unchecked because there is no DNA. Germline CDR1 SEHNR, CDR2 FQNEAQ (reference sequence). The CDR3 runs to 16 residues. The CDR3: CASSLLAGGPWNEQFF. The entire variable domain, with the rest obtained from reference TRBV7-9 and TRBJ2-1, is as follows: DTGVSQNPRHKITKRGQNVTFRCDPISEHNRLYWYRQTLGQGPEFLTYFQNEAQLEKSRLLSDRFSAERPKGSFSTLEIQRTEQGDSAMYLCASSLLAGGPWNEQFFGPGTRLTVL.

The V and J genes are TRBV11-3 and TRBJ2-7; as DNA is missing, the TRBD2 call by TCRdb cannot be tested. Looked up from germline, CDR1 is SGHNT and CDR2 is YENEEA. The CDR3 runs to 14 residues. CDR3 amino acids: CASSSTGTSGVQYF.

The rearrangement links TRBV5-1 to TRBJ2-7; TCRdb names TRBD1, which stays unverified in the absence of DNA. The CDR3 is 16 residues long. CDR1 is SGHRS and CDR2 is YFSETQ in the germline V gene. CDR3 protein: CASRESTGAHSYEQYF.

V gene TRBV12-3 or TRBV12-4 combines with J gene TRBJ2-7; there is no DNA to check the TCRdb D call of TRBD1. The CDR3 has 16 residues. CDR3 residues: CASSFFHSRGGNEQYF.

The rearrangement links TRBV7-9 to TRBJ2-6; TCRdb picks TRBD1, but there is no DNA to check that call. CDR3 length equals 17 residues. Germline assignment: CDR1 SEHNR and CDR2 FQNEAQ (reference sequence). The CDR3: CASSLRDPVSGANVLTF. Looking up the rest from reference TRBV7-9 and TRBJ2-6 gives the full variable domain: DTGVSQNPRHKITKRGQNVTFRCDPISEHNRLYWYRQTLGQGPEFLTYFQNEAQLEKSRLLSDRFSAERPKGSFSTLEIQRTEQGDSAMYLCASSLRDPVSGANVLTFGAGSRLTVL.

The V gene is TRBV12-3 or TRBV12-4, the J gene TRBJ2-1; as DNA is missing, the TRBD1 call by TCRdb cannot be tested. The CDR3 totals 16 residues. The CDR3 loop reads CASRSRKGGRGNEQFF.

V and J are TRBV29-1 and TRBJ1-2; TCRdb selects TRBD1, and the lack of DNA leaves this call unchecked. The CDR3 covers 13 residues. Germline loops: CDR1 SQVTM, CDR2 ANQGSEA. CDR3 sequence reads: CSARTGANYGYTF.

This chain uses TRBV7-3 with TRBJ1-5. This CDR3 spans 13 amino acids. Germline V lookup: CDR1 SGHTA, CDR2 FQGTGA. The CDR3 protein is CASSLTYGQPQHF.

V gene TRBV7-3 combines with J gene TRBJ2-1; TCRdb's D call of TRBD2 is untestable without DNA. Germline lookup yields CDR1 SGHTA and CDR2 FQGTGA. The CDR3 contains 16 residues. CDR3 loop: CASSRGLAGGYNEQFF.

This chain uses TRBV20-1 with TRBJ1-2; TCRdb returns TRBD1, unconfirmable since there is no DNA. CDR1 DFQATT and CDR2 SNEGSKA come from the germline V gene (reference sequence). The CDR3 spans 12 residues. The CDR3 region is CPGRDINYGYTF.

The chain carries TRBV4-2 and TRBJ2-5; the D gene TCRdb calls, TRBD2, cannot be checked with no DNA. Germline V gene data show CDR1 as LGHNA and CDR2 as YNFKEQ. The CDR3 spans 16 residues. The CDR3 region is CASSQTSGLVQETQYF.

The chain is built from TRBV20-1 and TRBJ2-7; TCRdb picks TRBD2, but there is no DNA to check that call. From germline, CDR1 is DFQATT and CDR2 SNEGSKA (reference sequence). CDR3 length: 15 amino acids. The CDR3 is CSARRQRGRVYEQYF.

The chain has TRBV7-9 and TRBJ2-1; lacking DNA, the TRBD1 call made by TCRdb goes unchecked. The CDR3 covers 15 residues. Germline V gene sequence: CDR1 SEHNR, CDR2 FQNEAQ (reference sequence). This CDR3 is CASSPGTGAPGEQFF. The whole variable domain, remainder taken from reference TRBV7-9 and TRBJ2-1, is DTGVSQNPRHKITKRGQNVTFRCDPISEHNRLYWYRQTLGQGPEFLTYFQNEAQLEKSRLLSDRFSAERPKGSFSTLEIQRTEQGDSAMYLCASSPGTGAPGEQFFGPGTRLTVL.

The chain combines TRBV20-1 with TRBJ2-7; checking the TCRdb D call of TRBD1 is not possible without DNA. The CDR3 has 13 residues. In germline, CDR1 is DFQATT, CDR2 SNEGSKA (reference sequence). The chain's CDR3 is CSASGRDDYEQYF.

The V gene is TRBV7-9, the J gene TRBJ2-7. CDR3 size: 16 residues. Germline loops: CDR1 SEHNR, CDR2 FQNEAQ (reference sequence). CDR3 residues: CASSLESRIGGNEQYF.